This TCR beta chain was identified during a study of immune evolution from preneoplasia to lung adenocarcinoma. The V end was cut by 5 bases, the J end by 4 bases, with 11 bases between. Germline CDR1 MDHEN, CDR2 SYDVKM. There are 13 residues in the CDR3. Patients had resection in Japan or China between the mid-2010s and the late 2010s. Each case's diagnosis was confirmed by two pathologists on H&E. Sequencing used immunoSEQ multiplex PCR; TCRdb keeps in-frame clones, though not all of them. The sample carries 3,600 or so clones, just over 75% recorded once. Sequenced sample: FFPE adjacent normal lung tissue. The receptor comes from a person aged 65 to 79 with lung adenocarcinoma. The rearrangement joins TRBV28 to TRBJ1-2, with D perhaps TRBD1 (6 bases). The CDR3 DNA sequence: TGTGCCAGCAGTCCGGACAGTCTCTATGGCTACACCTTC. Amino acids: CASSPDSLYGYTF.